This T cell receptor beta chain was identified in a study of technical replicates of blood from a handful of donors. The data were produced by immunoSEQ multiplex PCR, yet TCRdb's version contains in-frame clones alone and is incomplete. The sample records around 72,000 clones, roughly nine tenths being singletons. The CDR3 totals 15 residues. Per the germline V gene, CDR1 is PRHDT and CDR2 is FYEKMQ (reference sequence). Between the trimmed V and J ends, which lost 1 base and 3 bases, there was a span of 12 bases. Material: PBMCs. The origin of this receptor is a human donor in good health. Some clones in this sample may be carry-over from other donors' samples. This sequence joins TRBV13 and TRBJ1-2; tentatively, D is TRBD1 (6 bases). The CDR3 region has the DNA TGTGCCAGCAGCTTAGTAGCGGGGGCAGACTATGGCTACACCTTC. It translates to CASSLVAGADYGYTF.